This T cell receptor (beta chain) derives from a study of T cell responses to AZD1222 COVID-19 vaccine. The germline gives CDR1 SNHLY, CDR2 FYNNEI. The CDR3 extends over 14 amino acids. Deletions cut 0 bases from V and 10 bases from J, with 14 bases between. Sequenced by immunoSEQ multiplex PCR; TCRdb stores in-frame clones only, minus some. The sample lists some 180,000 clones; roughly 92% were seen once. Sequenced here: peripheral blood, sampled 28 days after the second AZD1222 dose. The origin of this receptor is an adult who received the AZD1222 COVID-19 vaccine. The J gene is TRBJ2-3, the V gene TRBV2; tentatively, D is TRBD2 (5 bases). The CDR3 spells CASSEALTLAAQYF. For the CDR3, the DNA is TGTGCCAGCAGTGAAGCGCTTACCCTAGCAGCGCAGTATTTT.